What follows describes a single T cell receptor beta chain. This specimen comes from a study of T cell changes during pregnancy in multiple sclerosis. Data came from immunoSEQ multiplex PCR; TCRdb stores just in-frame clones and leaves some out. The sample lists around 100,000 clones; 80% to 95% were seen once. Germline lookup yields CDR1 GTSNPN and CDR2 SVGIG (reference sequence). The CDR3 is 12 amino acids. J was trimmed by 6 bases and V by 4 bases; bases with no gene match: 6. The source material was peripheral blood, sampled in the third trimester of pregnancy. The origin of this receptor is a female donor with multiple sclerosis, enrolled in a pregnancy study. The chain couples TRBV30 to TRBJ2-7; 7 bases match TRBD1. The chain's CDR3 is CAWTAGGIEQYF. CDR3 bases: TGTGCCTGGACGGCAGGGGGAATCGAGCAGTACTTC.